Following are 26 T cell receptor beta chains from one sample sequenced in a study of technical replicates of blood from a handful of donors. Method: immunoSEQ multiplex PCR; TCRdb's copy keeps in-frame clones and lacks some. This table holds about 60,000 clones, 80% to 95% found once. Material: PBMCs. The origin of the receptors is a human donor in good health. Some clones in this sample may be carry-over from other donors' samples.

The chain joins TRBV5-8 to TRBJ2-7, with D maybe TRBD2 (5 bases). The V gene lost 0 bases and the J gene lost 3 bases, with 13 bases spanning the gap. The CDR3 spans 15 residues. Germline CDR1 reads SGHTS; CDR2 reads YDEGEE. The CDR3 nucleotides are TGTGCCAGCAGCTTGGCCGGGGTAGGAGTCTACGAGCAGTACTTC. It yields the protein CASSLAGVGVYEQYF.

V and J are TRBV19 and TRBJ1-1; 9 bases match TRBD1. Germline CDR1 is LNHDA and CDR2 is SQIVND (reference sequence). CDR3 length: 16 residues. V was pared by 7 bases and J by 2 bases, with 11 bases of the junction left unmatched. CDR3 in amino acids: CASTPSPGQGNTEAFF. The CDR3 DNA follows: TGTGCCAGTACCCCGTCACCGGGACAGGGAAACACTGAAGCTTTCTTT.

The V and J genes are TRBV6-1 and TRBJ2-2, with 9 bases matching TRBD1. CDR3 size: 18 residues. V lost 2 bases, J lost 0 bases, and 7 bases stayed unmatched. Germline assignment: CDR1 MNHNS and CDR2 SASEGT. CDR3 sequence (DNA): TGTGCCAGCAGTGAAAGAGCCGGGACAGGGACGAACACCGGGGAGCTGTTTTTT. Translated, it gives CASSERAGTGTNTGELFF.

The chain employs TRBV27 and TRBJ1-6, with 7 bases that match TRBD1. Germline values: CDR1 MNHEY, CDR2 SMNVEV (reference sequence). This CDR3 has 16 amino acids. V lost 0 bases and J lost 7; bases outside the gene matches: 6. CDR3 sequence reads: CASSLSDRVYNSPLHF. Written as DNA, the CDR3 is TGTGCCAGCAGTTTATCAGACAGGGTTTACAATTCACCCCTCCACTTT.

The rearrangement joins TRBV11-3 to TRBJ2-2; TRBD1 matches at 9 bases. The CDR3 has 17 amino acids. Per germline, CDR1 SGHNT and CDR2 YENEEA. J lost 4 bases, V lost 5 bases, and 11 bases had no gene match. The CDR3 protein is CASSPGIQGAFTGELFF. In DNA form, the CDR3 reads TGTGCCAGCAGCCCTGGGATACAGGGGGCCTTCACCGGGGAGCTGTTTTTT.

The count of this clone is one. The chain combines TRBV7-9 with TRBJ1-2; TRBD1 matches 7 bases. This CDR3 region has 13 residues. Per the germline V gene, CDR1 is SEHNR and CDR2 is FQNEAQ (reference sequence). V shed 5 bases and J 6 bases; nucleotides not matched to a gene: 6. This chain's CDR3 is CASSPGTADGYTF. The DNA of the CDR3 is TGTGCCAGCAGCCCAGGGACAGCGGATGGCTACACCTTC.

The chain carries TRBV6-4 and TRBJ1-1; D not certain. Germline CDR1 and CDR2: MRHNA and SNTAGT. The CDR3 covers 15 residues. V lost 4 bases to trimming and J lost 0 bases, with 12 bases between them. The CDR3 here is CASSAGRAVNTEAFF. CDR3 DNA sequence: TGTGCCAGCAGTGCCGGACGAGCGGTGAACACTGAAGCTTTCTTT.

This clone has just one count. The rearrangement joins TRBV18 to TRBJ1-1, with D perhaps matching TRBD1 (6 bases). V lost 3 bases, J lost 4 bases, and 9 bases lay in between. The CDR3 contains 13 residues. From germline, CDR1 is KGHSH and CDR2 LQKENI. The CDR3 sequence is CASSPQGSTEAFF. The CDR3 nucleotides are TGTGCCAGCTCACCCCAGGGGAGCACTGAAGCTTTCTTT.

This sequence joins TRBV5-1 and TRBJ1-2; tentative D call: TRBD1 (5 bases). Germline V gene lookup returns CDR1 SGHRS and CDR2 YFSETQ. The CDR3 is made up of 13 amino acids. Trimming took off 0 bases at V and 2 bases at J, with 5 bases between the two ends. The CDR3 region has the DNA TGCGCCAGCAGCTTGGGGACAAACTATGGCTACACCTTC. Its translation: CASSLGTNYGYTF.

This chain joins TRBV5-1 and TRBJ2-5, with a weak D call TRBD2 (6 bases). The CDR3 totals 15 residues. The germline V gene encodes CDR1 SGHRS and CDR2 YFSETQ. V lost 0 bases and J 4 bases, leaving 13 bases between the germline ends. CDR3 region: CASSLALGTLETQYF. CDR3 coding DNA: TGCGCCAGCAGCTTGGCTCTTGGGACTTTAGAGACCCAGTACTTC.

V gene TRBV7-2 combines with J gene TRBJ1-2; 8 nucleotides agree with TRBD1. The J segment lost 3 bases and the V segment lost 0 bases, leaving 6 bases of the junction unmatched. Germline V gene lookup returns CDR1 SGHTA and CDR2 FQGNSA. This CDR3 contains 16 residues. The CDR3 loop reads CASSLATGASDYGYTF. CDR3 DNA sequence: TGTGCCAGCAGCTTAGCGACAGGGGCGAGTGACTATGGCTACACCTTC.

V usage is TRBV19 and J usage is TRBJ2-5, with TRBD2 as a possible D gene (5 bases). Germline values: CDR1 LNHDA, CDR2 SQIVND (reference sequence). This CDR3 is built from 14 residues. Trimming removed 4 bases from V and 2 bases from J, with 11 bases in between. CDR3 protein: CASSNKRAQETQYF. Here the CDR3 DNA reads TGTGCCAGTAGTAACAAGAGGGCGCAAGAGACCCAGTACTTC.

The rearrangement links TRBV6-1 to TRBJ1-2; 7 bases match TRBD1. V lost 4 bases and J lost 8; bases outside the gene matches: 7. The CDR3 length is 13 residues. Germline V gives CDR1 MNHNS, CDR2 SASEGT. The CDR3 DNA is TGTGCCAGCAGTGTGAACAGGGGTTACGGCTACACCTTC. Its protein is CASSVNRGYGYTF.

The V gene is TRBV5-4, the J gene TRBJ1-2; 11 nucleotides align to TRBD1. V lost 0 bases, J lost 3 bases, and 1 base stayed unmatched. The V gene's germline CDR1 is SGHNT and CDR2 YYREEE (reference sequence). This CDR3 spans 15 amino acids. CDR3 in DNA: TGTGCCAGCAGCTTGGGGACAGGGGGCGACTATGGCTACACCTTC. Amino acids: CASSLGTGGDYGYTF.

This chain connects TRBV25-1 to TRBJ2-7; 11 bases are shared with TRBD1. CDR3 length equals 13 residues. V was pared by 7 bases and J by 6 bases, with 5 bases of the junction left unmatched. Germline V gives CDR1 MGHDK, CDR2 SYGVNS. Here the CDR3 DNA reads TGTGCCAGCACTAGGACAGGGGGCCTCGAGCAGTACTTC. This translates into CASTRTGGLEQYF.

The chain joins TRBV10-2 to TRBJ1-2, with D maybe TRBD1 (5 bases). The CDR3 runs to 17 residues. The V end was cut by 6 bases, the J end by 8 bases, with 28 bases between. CDR1 and CDR2 from the germline V gene are WSHSY and SAAADI. CDR3 in amino acids: CASSGPTGDKPWGGYTF. The CDR3 DNA reads as TGCGCCAGCAGCGGCCCTACCGGTGACAAGCCCTGGGGCGGCTACACCTTC.

The rearrangement links TRBV5-1 to TRBJ2-1, with D possibly being TRBD1 (8 bases). This CDR3 has 13 amino acids. With 3 bases removed from V and 9 bases from J, the gap between germline ends came to 13 bases. Germline V gene sequence: CDR1 SGHRS, CDR2 YFSETQ. CDR3: CASSSDREGEQFF. In DNA form, the CDR3 reads TGCGCCAGCAGCTCGGACAGGGAGGGTGAGCAGTTCTTC.

As for this clone: The conserved closing phenylalanine or tryptophan is absent in this CDR3, likely reflecting a read error. It is unclear where the CDR3 begins or ends on the DNA, so no DNA is shown, and the CDR3 is as TCRdb lists it. The rearrangement joins TRBV6-1 to TRBJ2-7; the table assigns TRBD1, which was not confirmed against the DNA. CDR1 is MNHNS and CDR2 is SASEGT in the germline V gene. Both ends counted, the CDR3 spans 13 residues. CDR3 protein: CASSATPSGQGQI.

The V call is TRBV4-2, the J call TRBJ2-2, with 8 positions matching TRBD2. CDR1 LGHNA and CDR2 YNFKEQ come from the germline V gene. V dropped 2 bases and J dropped 5; count of bases not matched to a gene: 4. There are 15 residues in the CDR3. CDR3 in amino acids: CASSQKLAVTGELFF. CDR3 nucleotide sequence: TGTGCCAGCAGCCAAAAACTAGCGGTGACCGGGGAGCTGTTTTTT.

V is TRBV18 and J is TRBJ1-3, with 8 bases aligning to TRBD1. The CDR3 consists of 15 residues. Germline values: CDR1 KGHSH, CDR2 LQKENI. Trimming cost V 3 bases and J 2 bases; bases outside gene matches: 3. CDR3 in DNA: TGTGCCAGCTCACCCCAGACAGGGGCTGGAAACACCATATATTTT. It translates to CASSPQTGAGNTIYF.

This clone has just one count. The chain joins TRBV5-1 to TRBJ1-2, with D perhaps TRBD1 (5 bases). The length of the CDR3 is 16 residues. Between the trimmed V and J ends, which lost 0 bases and 4 bases, there was a span of 16 bases. The germline gives CDR1 SGHRS, CDR2 YFSETQ. The CDR3 DNA reads TGCGCCAGCAGCTTGGCTGCGTACACAGGACCCTATGGCTACACCTTC. Its translation is CASSLAAYTGPYGYTF.

This chain joins TRBV5-1 and TRBJ1-2; 9 bases are shared with TRBD1. Germline-derived CDR1 and CDR2 are SGHRS and YFSETQ. V trimming: 4 bases; J trimming: 5 bases; junction bases outside the gene matches: 3. The CDR3 loop spans 13 amino acids. CDR3 region: CASSTGTGYGYTF. The CDR3 nucleotides read TGCGCCAGCAGCACCGGGACAGGGTATGGCTACACCTTC.

This sequence joins TRBV27 and TRBJ1-5; D not resolved. CDR1 and CDR2 (germline): MNHEY, SMNVEV (reference sequence). Between the trimmed V and J ends, which lost 3 bases and 7 bases, there was a span of 13 bases. This CDR3 contains 14 residues. CDR3 loop: CASSFGQNGQPQHF. The CDR3 DNA follows: TGTGCCAGCAGTTTTGGCCAAAACGGGCAGCCCCAGCATTTT.

The chain combines TRBV7-9 with TRBJ2-5; D not certain. Trimming removed 6 bases at V and 1 base at J, with 18 bases between. Germline-derived CDR1 and CDR2 are SEHNR and FQNEAQ (reference sequence). The CDR3 runs to 16 residues. CDR3 region: CASSLRRPTGQETQYF. The CDR3 DNA sequence: TGTGCCAGCAGTTTAAGGAGACCGACGGGCCAAGAGACCCAGTACTTC.

This chain uses TRBV29-1 with TRBJ2-7, with 12 bases aligning to TRBD1. This CDR3 comprises 14 residues. Germline values: CDR1 SQVTM, CDR2 ANQGSEA. Trimming took 6 bases from V and 7 from J; bases not matched to a gene: 10. The CDR3: CSVGTGTGGREQYF. The DNA of the CDR3 is TGCAGCGTGGGAACCGGGACAGGGGGCAGAGAGCAGTACTTC.

CDR3 loop: CASSHRTGYGYTF. CDR3 bases: TGTGCCAGCAGCCACCGGACAGGGTATGGCTACACCTTC. V gene TRBV14 combines with J gene TRBJ1-2; 8 nucleotides match TRBD1. V dropped 3 bases and J dropped 5; count of bases not matched to a gene: 2. This CDR3 is built from 13 residues. Per the germline V gene, CDR1 is SGHDN and CDR2 is FVKESK.